Described below is a single T cell receptor (beta chain) sequence and its context. Its antigen is not known. The method was immunoSEQ multiplex PCR; TCRdb's version includes in-frame clones alone and lacks a portion of them. This sample yields roughly 130,000 clones, of which over 75% are seen a single time; roughly 1.6% belongs to the top ten. These data originate in a study of T cell responses to AZD1222 COVID-19 vaccine. General study findings and limits: Rises in breadth and depth of Spike-specific TCRs came after two AZD1222 doses. Baseline testing showed seropositivity in only a handful of AZD1222 recipients.

This sequence was found in an adult in good health. Material: peripheral blood, obtained on day 0 of AZD1222 vaccination.

Written as DNA, the CDR3 is TGTGCCAGCAAAGTGGGGCAGTCTGGGAGTGGCTACACCTTC. It encodes CASKVGQSGSGYTF. This rearrangement joins TRBV27 to TRBJ1-2; a possible D gene is TRBD1 (5 bases). The CDR3 covers 14 residues. Trimming left V 7 bases short and J 7 bases short, with 19 bases between. Germline V lookup: CDR1 MNHEY, CDR2 SMNVEV (reference sequence).